The clone carrying this T cell receptor beta chain has a handful of counts. The antigen remains unidentified. These data belong to a study of T cell responses to AZD1222 COVID-19 vaccine. The wider study: Samples with a second dose at about 4 or about 12 weeks were pooled together. Overall study results and limits: Baseline serostatus was positive in only a handful of AZD1222 recipients. Close to half of spike-specific TCRs reportedly recognize unmutated variant regions. Vaccination with two AZD1222 doses was followed by a rise in Spike-specific TCR breadth and depth.

Here immunoSEQ multiplex PCR was the method, and the copy in TCRdb shows in-frame clones only, minus some. There are roughly 130,000 clones in the sample; around nine tenths occur only once, and 1.5% to 2% lies in the top ten. Germline-derived CDR1 and CDR2 are SGHNT and YENEEA. The CDR3 totals 16 residues. V was cut by 3 bases and J by 4 bases, with 16 bases left in between. The TCR comes from an adult in good health. The gene calls are TRBV11-3 and TRBJ2-1; TRBD1 might be the D (6 bases). Sequencing used peripheral blood, obtained on day 0 of AZD1222 vaccination. Here the CDR3 reads CASSFRGSGSYNEQFF. The CDR3 coding sequence is TGTGCCAGCAGCTTTAGGGGGAGTGGATCGTACAATGAGCAGTTCTTC.